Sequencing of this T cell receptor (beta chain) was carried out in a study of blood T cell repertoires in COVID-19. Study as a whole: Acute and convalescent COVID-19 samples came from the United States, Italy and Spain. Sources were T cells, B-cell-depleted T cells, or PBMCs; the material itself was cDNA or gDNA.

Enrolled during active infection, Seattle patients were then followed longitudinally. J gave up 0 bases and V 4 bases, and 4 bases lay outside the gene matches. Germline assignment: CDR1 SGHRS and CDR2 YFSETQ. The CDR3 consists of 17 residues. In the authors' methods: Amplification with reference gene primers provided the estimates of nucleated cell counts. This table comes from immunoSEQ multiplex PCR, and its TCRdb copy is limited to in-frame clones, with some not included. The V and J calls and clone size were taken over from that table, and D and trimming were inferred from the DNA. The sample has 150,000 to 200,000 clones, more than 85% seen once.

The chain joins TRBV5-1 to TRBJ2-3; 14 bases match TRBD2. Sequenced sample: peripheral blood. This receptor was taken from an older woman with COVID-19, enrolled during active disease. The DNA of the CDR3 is TGCGCCAGCAGCACGGGGACTAGCGGGGGAAGCACAGATACGCAGTATTTT. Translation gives CASSTGTSGGSTDTQYF. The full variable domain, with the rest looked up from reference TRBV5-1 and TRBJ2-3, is KAGVTQTPRYLIKTRGQQVTLSCSPISGHRSVSWYQQTPGQGLQFLFEYFSETQRNKGNFPGRFSGRQFSNSRSEMNVSTLELGDSALYLCASSTGTSGGSTDTQYFGPGTRLTVL.